A selection of T cell receptor beta chains follows, all from one sample in a study of T cells after yellow fever vaccination. TCRdb fed the 5' RACE reads into MiXCR, producing one record per CDR3 protein. The profile shows about 220,000 distinct CDR3 sequences, roughly 3.3% of them singletons. The sample in question was CD4+ T cells sorted from PBMCs, obtained 10 days after the yellow fever booster vaccination. All receptors derive from a man between 18 and 35 years old who received the YFV17D yellow fever vaccine. Both conserved end residues are part of each CDR3. A D gene is named only where the DNA matches it firmly. The size of a clone is reported for some rows only, either as once, few or many, or as a class for expanded clones.

>.|11|TRBJ2-5|many|TRBV7-9
CASSISQTQYF
TGTGCCAGCAGCATCTCACAGACCCAGTACTTC
>.|14|TRBJ2-3|.|TRBV12-3/TRBV12-4
CASSPDRRIYTQYF
TGTGCCAGCAGCCCTGACAGGCGCATTTATACGCAGTATTTT
>.|16|TRBJ1-5|few|TRBV28
CASSPRGLRSNQPQHF
TGTGCCAGCAGCCCCCGCGGACTTCGGAGCAATCAGCCCCAGCATTTT
>.|13|TRBJ2-3|.|TRBV20-1
CSAERWGTDTQYF
TGCAGTGCGGAGAGGTGGGGTACAGATACGCAGTATTTT
>.|15|TRBJ2-2|many|TRBV7-2
CASSQRQGGTGELFF
TGTGCCAGCAGCCAGCGACAGGGAGGCACCGGGGAGCTGTTTTTT
>.|15|TRBJ2-3|many|TRBV12-3/TRBV12-4
CALRRGTGTTDTQYF
TGTGCCCTTCGGCGGGGGACAGGCACCACAGATACGCAGTATTTT
>TRBD2|14|TRBJ2-7|.|TRBV5-1
CASSLQAGSYEQYF
TGCGCCAGCAGCTTGCAAGCGGGGTCCTACGAGCAGTACTTC
>.|14|TRBJ1-1|.|TRBV6-1
CASSEYRTVTEAFF
TGTGCCAGCAGTGAATACCGTACGGTCACTGAAGCTTTCTTT
>.|12|TRBJ2-7|many|TRBV5-6
CASSLQRYEQYF
TGTGCCAGCAGCTTGCAGAGGTACGAGCAGTACTTC
>.|15|TRBJ2-4|many|TRBV19
CASSSVDQAKNIQYF
TGTGCCAGTTCGTCTGTCGACCAAGCCAAAAACATTCAGTACTTC
>.|16|TRBJ1-5|.|TRBV12-3/TRBV12-4
CASSLRGTYSNQPQHF
TGTGCCAGCAGTTTACGGGGGACTTATAGCAATCAGCCCCAGCATTTT
>.|13|TRBJ1-2|many|TRBV20-1
CSARVRAATGYTF
TGCAGTGCTAGAGTCCGGGCGGCCACAGGCTACACCTTC
>.|13|TRBJ1-2|many|TRBV5-5
CASSSGTNDGYTF
TGTGCCAGCAGCTCCGGGACAAACGATGGCTACACCTTC
>.|16|TRBJ1-4|many|TRBV4-3
CASSQGSRPTNEKLFF
TGCGCCAGCAGCCAAGGGAGCAGACCAACTAATGAAAAACTGTTTTTT
>.|15|TRBJ1-2|many|TRBV6-2/TRBV6-3
CASTIDTTGNYGYTF
TGTGCCAGCACCATAGACACGACAGGAAACTATGGCTACACCTTC
>.|14|TRBJ1-5|many|TRBV7-8
CASSFGLSNQPQHF
TGTGCCAGCAGCTTCGGGCTGAGCAATCAGCCCCAGCATTTT
>.|13|TRBJ2-3|.|TRBV6-5
CASSYRLGDTQYF
TGTGCCAGCAGTTATAGACTAGGAGATACGCAGTATTTT
>TRBD1|13|TRBJ2-1|.|TRBV29-1
CSVRQGAYNEQFF
TGCAGCGTTAGGCAGGGGGCCTACAATGAGCAGTTCTTC
>.|13|TRBJ1-1|many|TRBV5-1
CASSQTGYTEAFF
TGCGCCAGCAGCCAAACAGGGTACACTGAAGCTTTCTTT
>.|12|TRBJ2-7|.|TRBV20-1
CSARSPGHEQYF
TGCAGTGCTAGGTCCCCGGGCCACGAGCAGTACTTC